The present T cell receptor beta chain was sequenced within a study of preoperative IRX-2 immunotherapy in early breast cancer. The V and J ends lost 5 bases and 1 base, in that order; junction bases with no gene match: 7. CDR3 size: 15 residues. The germline V gene encodes CDR1 SGHNT and CDR2 YENEEA. Sequencing used immunoSEQ multiplex PCR; TCRdb keeps in-frame clones, though not all of them. The sample carries about 98,000 clones, more than 80% recorded once. This clone was seen a few times. The treatment denotes: preoperative locoregional IRX-2 cytokine immunotherapy. This phase Ib study tested locoregional IRX-2 cytokine immunotherapy given before surgery.

V gene TRBV11-3 combines with J gene TRBJ1-2; TRBD1 matches 7 bases. The sequencing here drew on tumor tissue, taken after IRX-2 immunotherapy. This clonotype was sampled from a human donor with breast cancer. CDR3 amino acids: CASSERQGNNYGYTF. In DNA form, the CDR3 reads TGTGCCAGCAGCGAACGACAGGGAAATAACTATGGCTACACCTTC.